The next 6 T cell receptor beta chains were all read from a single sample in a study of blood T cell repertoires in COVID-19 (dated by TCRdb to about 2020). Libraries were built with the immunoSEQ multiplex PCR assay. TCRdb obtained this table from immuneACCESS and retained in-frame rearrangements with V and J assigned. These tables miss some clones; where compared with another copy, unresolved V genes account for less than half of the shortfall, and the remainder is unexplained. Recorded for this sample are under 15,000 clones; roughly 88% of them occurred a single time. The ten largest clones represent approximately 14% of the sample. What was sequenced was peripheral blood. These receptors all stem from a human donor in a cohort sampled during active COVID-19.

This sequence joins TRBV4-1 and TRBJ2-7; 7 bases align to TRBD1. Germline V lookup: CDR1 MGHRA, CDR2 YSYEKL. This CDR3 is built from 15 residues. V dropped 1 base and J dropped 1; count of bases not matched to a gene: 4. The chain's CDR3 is CASSQAEQGSYEQYF. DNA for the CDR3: TGCGCCAGCAGCCAAGCCGAACAGGGGTCCTACGAGCAGTACTTC.

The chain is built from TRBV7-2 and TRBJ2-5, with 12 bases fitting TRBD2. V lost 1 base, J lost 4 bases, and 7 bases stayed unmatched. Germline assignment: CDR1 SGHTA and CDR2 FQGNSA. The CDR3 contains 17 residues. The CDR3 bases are TGTGCCAGCAGCTTAGGGGCTAGCGGGGGGGCAAGAGAGACCCAGTACTTC. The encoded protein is CASSLGASGGARETQYF. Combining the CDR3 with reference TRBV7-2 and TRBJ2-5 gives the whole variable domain GAGVSQSPSNKVTEKGKDVELRCDPISGHTALYWYRQSLGQGLEFLIYFQGNSAPDKSGLPSDRFSAERTGGSVSTLTIQRTQQEDSAVYLCASSLGASGGARETQYFGPGTRLLVL.

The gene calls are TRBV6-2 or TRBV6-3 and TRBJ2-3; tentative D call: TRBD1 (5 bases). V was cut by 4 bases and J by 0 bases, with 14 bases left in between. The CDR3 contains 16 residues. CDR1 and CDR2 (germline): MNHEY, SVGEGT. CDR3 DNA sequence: TGTGCCAGCAGTTTAAACAGGCAATCTAGCACAGATACGCAGTATTTT. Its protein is CASSLNRQSSTDTQYF.

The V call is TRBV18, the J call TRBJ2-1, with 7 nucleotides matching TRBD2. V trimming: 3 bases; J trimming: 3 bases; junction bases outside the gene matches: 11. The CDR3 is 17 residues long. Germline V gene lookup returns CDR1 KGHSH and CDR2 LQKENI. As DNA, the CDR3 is TGTGCCAGCTCACCCCTGGGGGGGGGTGACCTCTACAATGAGCAGTTCTTC. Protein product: CASSPLGGGDLYNEQFF. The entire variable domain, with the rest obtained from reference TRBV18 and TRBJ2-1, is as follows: NAGVMQNPRHLVRRRGQEARLRCSPMKGHSHVYWYRQLPEEGLKFMVYLQKENIIDESGMPKERFSAEFPKEGPSILRIQQVVRGDSAAYFCASSPLGGGDLYNEQFFGPGTRLTVL.

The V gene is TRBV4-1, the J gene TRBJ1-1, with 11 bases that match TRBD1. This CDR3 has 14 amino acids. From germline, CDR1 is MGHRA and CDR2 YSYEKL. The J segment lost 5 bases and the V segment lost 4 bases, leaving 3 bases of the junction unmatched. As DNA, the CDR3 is TGCGCCAGCAGCCGGACAGGGGGCGAAACTGAAGCTTTCTTT. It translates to CASSRTGGETEAFF.

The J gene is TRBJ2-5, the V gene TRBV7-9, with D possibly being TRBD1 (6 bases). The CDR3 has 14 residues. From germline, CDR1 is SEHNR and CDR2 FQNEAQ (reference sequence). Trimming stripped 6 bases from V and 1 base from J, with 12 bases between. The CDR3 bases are TGTGCCAGCAGACTTGACAGGACCCAAGAGACCCAGTACTTC. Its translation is CASRLDRTQETQYF.